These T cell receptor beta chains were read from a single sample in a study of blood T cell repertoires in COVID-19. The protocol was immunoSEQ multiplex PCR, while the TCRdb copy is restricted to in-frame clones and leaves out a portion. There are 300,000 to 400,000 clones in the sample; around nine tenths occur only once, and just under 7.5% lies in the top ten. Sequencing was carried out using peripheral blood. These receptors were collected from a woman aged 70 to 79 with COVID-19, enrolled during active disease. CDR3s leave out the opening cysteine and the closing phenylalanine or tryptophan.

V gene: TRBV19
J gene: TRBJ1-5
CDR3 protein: ASRTDGRSNQPQH

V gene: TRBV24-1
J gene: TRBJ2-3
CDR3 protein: ASRDRETDTQY

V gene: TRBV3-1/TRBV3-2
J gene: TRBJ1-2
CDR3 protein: ASSPRTGGPVLYGYT

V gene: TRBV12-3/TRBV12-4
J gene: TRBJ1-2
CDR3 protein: ASSHRTGDGYT

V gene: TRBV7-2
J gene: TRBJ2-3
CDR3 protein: ASSLGRSDTQY

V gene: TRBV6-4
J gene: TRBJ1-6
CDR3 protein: ASSDSGGAPLH

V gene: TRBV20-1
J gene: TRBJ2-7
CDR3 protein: SGRMNYEQY

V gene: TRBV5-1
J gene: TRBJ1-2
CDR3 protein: ASSLAGTSYGYT

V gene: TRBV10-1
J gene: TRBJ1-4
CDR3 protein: ASSESRQGRTNEKLF

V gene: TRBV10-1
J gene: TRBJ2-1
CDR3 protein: ASAPTGSRNEQF

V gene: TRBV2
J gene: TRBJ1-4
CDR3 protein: ASKQGREKLF

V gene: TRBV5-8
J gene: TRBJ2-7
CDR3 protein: ASSLRLDYEQY

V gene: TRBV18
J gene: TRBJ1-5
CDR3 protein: ASSPGGDNQPQH

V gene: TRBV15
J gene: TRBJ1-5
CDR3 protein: ATSRDGGIQVQPQH

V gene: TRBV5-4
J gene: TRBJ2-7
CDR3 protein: ASSAAGTSVYEQY

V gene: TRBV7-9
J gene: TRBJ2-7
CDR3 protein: ASTKRASDYSYEQY

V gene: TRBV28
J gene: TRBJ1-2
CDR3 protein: ASRYRTGSLGYGYT

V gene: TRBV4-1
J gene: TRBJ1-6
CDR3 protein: ASSSGQGEPSPLH

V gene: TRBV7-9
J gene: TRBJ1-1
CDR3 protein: ASSSRTGGVAEAF

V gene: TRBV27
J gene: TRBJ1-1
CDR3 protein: ASSLSPISNTEAF

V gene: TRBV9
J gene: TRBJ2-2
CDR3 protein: ASRSGTDHTGELF

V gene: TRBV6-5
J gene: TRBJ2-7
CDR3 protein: ASSSSTEQY

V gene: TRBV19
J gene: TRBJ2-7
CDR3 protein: ASSMGTTFYEQY

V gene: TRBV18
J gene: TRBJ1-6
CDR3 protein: ASSGVQIYNSPLH

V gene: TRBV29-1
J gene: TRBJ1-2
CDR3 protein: SVPQGGGYT

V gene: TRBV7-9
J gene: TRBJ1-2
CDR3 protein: ASSLALGVVNYGYT

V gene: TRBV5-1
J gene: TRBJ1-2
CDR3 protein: ASTLTGTNYGYT

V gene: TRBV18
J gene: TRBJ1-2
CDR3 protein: ASSQRTGKDDGYT

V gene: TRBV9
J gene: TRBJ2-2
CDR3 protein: ASSGGDRNTGELF

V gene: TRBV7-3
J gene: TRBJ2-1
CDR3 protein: ASSLGLANEQF

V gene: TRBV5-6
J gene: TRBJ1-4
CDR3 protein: ASSTGTGVTGGEKLF

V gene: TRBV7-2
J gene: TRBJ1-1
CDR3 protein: ASSQERLGGEAF

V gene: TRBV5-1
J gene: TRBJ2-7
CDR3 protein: ASSPSGGEQY

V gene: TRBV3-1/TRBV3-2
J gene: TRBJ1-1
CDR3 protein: ASSQGRGGGTEAF

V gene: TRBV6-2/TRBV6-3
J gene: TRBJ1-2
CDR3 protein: ASSYADRGYGYT

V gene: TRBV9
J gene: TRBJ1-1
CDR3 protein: ASSDPGQGADTEAF

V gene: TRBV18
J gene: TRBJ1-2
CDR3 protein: ASSPGTGGASEGYT

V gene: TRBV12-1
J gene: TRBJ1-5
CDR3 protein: ASSFSQGVPHSNQPQH

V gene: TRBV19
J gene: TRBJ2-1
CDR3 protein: ASSIGGIDEQF

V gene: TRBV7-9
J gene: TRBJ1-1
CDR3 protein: ASSLGTGAGNTEAF

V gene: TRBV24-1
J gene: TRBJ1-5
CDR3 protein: ATGPPDGGH

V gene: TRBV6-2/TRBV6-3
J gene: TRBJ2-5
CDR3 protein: ASSPDRGLETQY

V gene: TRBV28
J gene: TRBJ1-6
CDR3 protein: ASSFTPVHSPLH

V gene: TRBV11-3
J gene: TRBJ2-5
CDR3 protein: ASSLGLAEPQETQY

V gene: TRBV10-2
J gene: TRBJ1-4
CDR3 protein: ASSESHRGRGEKLF

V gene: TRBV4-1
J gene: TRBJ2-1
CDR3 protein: ASSHSTGSFYNEQF

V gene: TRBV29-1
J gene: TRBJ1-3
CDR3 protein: SVQGATGNTIY

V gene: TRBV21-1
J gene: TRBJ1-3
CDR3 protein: ASSRSDRGVSGNTIY

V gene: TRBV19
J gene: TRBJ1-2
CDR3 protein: ASSIEAGATGYGYT

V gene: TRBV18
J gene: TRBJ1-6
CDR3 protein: ASSLSTGVNSPLH

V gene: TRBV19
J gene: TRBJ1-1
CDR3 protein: ASSPAGRLNTEAF

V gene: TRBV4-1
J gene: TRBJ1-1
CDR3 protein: ASSPRGSTEAF

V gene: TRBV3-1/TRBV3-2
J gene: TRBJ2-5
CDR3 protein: ASSQVPSGGARETQY